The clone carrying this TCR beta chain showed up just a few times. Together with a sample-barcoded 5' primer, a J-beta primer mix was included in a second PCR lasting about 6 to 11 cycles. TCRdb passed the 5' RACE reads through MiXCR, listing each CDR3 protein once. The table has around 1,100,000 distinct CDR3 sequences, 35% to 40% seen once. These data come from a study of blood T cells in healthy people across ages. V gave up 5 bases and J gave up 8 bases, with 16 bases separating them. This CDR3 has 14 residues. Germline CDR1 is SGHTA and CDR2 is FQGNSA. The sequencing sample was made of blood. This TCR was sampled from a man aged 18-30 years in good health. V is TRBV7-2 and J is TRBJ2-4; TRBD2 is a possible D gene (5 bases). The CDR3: CASSVEGVWDIQYF. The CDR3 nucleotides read TGTGCCAGCAGCGTTGAGGGAGTTTGGGACATTCAGTACTTC.